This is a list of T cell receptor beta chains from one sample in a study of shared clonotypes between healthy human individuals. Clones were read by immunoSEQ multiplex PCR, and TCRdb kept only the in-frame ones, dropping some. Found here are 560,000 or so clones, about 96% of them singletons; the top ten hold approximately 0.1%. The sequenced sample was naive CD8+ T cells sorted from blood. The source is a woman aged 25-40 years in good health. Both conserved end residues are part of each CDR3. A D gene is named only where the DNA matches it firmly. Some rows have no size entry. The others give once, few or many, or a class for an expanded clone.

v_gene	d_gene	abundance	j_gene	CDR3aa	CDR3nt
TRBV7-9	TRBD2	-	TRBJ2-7	CATITGLAGGPPRYEQYF	TGTGCCACCATAACGGGACTAGCGGGAGGACCCCCCCGCTACGAGCAGTACTTC
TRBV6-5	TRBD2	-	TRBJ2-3	CASRGTSRGTQYF	TGTGCCAGCAGGGGGACTAGTAGAGGGACGCAGTATTTT
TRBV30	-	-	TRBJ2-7	CAWIRSSDSSYEQYF	TGTGCCTGGATTCGGTCTAGCGATAGCTCCTACGAGCAGTACTTC
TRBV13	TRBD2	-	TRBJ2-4	CASSLGAAGVSKNIQYF	TGTGCCAGCAGCTTAGGAGCCGCGGGAGTTTCCAAAAACATTCAGTACTTC
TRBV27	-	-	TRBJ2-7	CASSLGRAYEQYF	TGTGCCAGCAGTTTAGGGCGGGCCTACGAGCAGTACTTC
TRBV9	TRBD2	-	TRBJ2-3	CASSVDRTSGRADTQYF	TGTGCCAGCAGCGTAGATAGGACTAGCGGGAGGGCAGATACGCAGTATTTT
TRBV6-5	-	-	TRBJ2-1	CASSQGSSYNEQFF	TGTGCCAGCAGCCAGGGGAGCTCCTACAATGAGCAGTTCTTC
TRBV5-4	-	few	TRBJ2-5	CASSLEETQYF	TGTGCCAGCAGCTTGGAAGAGACCCAGTACTTC
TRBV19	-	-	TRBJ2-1	CASSVGSSWSSYNEQFF	TGTGCCAGTAGTGTAGGGAGCTCATGGAGCTCCTACAATGAGCAGTTCTTC
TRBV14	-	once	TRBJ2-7	CASSQGGGAYEQYF	TGTGCCAGCAGCCAAGGCGGCGGAGCCTACGAGCAGTACTTC
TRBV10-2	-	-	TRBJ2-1	CASRVGTSDEQFF	TGCGCCAGCCGGGTAGGGACGTCGGATGAGCAGTTCTTC
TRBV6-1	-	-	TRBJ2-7	CASSGGRLSSYEQYF	TGTGCCAGCAGTGGGGGCAGATTAAGCTCCTACGAGCAGTACTTC
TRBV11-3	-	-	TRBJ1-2	CASSLPGAVEGHGYTF	TGTGCCAGCAGCCTACCCGGGGCGGTAGAAGGGCATGGCTACACCTTC
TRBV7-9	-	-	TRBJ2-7	CASSSTVTYEQYF	TGTGCCAGCAGCTCGACAGTTACCTACGAGCAGTACTTC
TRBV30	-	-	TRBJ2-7	CAWSVDDSSYEQYF	TGTGCCTGGAGTGTAGACGACAGTTCCTACGAGCAGTACTTC